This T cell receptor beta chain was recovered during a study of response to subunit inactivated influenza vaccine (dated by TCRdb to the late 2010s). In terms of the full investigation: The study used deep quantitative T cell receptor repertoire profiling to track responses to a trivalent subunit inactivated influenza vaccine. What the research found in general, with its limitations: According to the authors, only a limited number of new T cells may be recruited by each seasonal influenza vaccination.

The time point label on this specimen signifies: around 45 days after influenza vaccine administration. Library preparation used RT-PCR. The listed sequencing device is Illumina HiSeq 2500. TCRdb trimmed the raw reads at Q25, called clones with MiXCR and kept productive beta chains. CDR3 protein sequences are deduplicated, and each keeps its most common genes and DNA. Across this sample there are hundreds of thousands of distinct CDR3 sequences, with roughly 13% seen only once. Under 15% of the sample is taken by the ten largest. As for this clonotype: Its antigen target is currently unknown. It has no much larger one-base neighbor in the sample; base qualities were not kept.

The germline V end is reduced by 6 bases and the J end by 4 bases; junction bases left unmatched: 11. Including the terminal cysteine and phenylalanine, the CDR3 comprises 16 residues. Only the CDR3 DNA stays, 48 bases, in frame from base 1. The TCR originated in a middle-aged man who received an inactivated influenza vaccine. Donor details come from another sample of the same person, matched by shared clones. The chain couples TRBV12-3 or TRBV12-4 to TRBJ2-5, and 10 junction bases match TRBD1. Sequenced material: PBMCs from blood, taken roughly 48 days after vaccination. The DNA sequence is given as TGTGCCAGCAGCCGCTCAGGACAGGGGGGAGTAGAGACCCAGTACTTC. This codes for CASSRSGQGGVETQYF.